Detailed here is one T cell receptor beta chain. This entry comes from a study of blood T cell repertoires in COVID-19. Study in general: Both acute and convalescent COVID-19 samples were obtained from the United States, Italy and Spain. T cells, B-cell-depleted T cells, or PBMCs supplied cDNA or gDNA.

Some clones are missing from TCRdb's copy, which holds only in-frame ones; the method was immunoSEQ multiplex PCR. The table shows around 18,000 clones, with 75% to 90% occurring only once. Germline CDR1 SGHDT, CDR2 YYEEEE. The CDR3 consists of 14 residues. J gave up 6 bases and V 6 bases, and 2 bases lay outside the gene matches. The sequence derives from a man aged 55 to 70 with active COVID-19. Sequenced material: peripheral blood. The chain links TRBV5-6 to TRBJ2-2; 13 nucleotides match TRBD2. In DNA form, the CDR3 reads TGTGCCAGCATACTAGCGGGAGGGCCCGGGGAGCTGTTTTTT. It is translated as CASILAGGPGELFF.